This T cell receptor (beta chain) emerged from a study of neurological immune-mediated disorders. The study's findings and limits: Multiple sclerosis, the disease with the least TCR clonal expansion, fell below healthy controls, whereas HTLV-1-associated myelopathy showed the most.

The time point here: longitudinal time-point 2. PBMCs numbering 2 million and stored at -80 C yielded the unsorted libraries. 5'RACE employing 10-nucleotide random UMIs yielded the cDNA. Per sequencing run, 15-18 subjects together gave over 170 million TCR-beta sequences. TCRdb fed the 5' RACE reads into MiXCR, producing one record per CDR3 protein. The sample yields some 50,000 distinct CDR3 sequences, 10% to 15% seen once. V was pared by 7 bases and J by 4 bases, with 20 bases between. This CDR3 contains 15 residues. In germline, CDR1 is SGHRS, CDR2 YFSETQ. This clonotype was counted many times. Antigen unknown.

The source is a male donor with HTLV-1-associated myelopathy (HAM/TSP). The chain links TRBV5-1 to TRBJ1-1; tentatively, D is TRBD1 (5 bases). Material: PBMCs. The CDR3, as DNA: TGCGCCAGCTCTCTGCAGGGCATTTTAGCCACTGAAGCTTTCTTT. This gives the protein CASSLQGILATEAFF.